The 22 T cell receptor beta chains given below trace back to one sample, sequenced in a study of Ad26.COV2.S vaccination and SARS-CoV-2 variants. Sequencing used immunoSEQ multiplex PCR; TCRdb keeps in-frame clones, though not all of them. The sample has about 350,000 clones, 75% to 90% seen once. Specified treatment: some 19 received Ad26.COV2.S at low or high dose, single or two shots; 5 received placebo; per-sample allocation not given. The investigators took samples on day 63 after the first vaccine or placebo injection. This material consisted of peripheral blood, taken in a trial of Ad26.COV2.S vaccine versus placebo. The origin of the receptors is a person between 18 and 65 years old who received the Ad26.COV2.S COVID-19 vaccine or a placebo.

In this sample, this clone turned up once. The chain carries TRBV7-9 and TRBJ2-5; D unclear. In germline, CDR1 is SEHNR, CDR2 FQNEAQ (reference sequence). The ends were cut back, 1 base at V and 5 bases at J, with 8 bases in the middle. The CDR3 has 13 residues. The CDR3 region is CASSLGPVETQYF. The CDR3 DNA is TGTGCCAGCAGCTTAGGTCCGGTGGAGACCCAGTACTTC. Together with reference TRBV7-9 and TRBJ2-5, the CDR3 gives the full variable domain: DTGVSQNPRHKITKRGQNVTFRCDPISEHNRLYWYRQTLGQGPEFLTYFQNEAQLEKSRLLSDRFSAERPKGSFSTLEIQRTEQGDSAMYLCASSLGPVETQYFGPGTRLLVL.

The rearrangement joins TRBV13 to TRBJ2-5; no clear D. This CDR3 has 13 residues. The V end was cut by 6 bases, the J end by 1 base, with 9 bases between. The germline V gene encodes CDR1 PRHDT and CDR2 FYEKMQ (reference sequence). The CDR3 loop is CASRARTQETQYF. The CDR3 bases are TGTGCCAGCAGGGCCAGGACCCAAGAGACCCAGTACTTC.

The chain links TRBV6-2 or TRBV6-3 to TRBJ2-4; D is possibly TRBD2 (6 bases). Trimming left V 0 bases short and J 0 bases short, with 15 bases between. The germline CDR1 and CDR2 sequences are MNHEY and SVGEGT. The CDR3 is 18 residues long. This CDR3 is CASSYSIRGTLAKNIQYF. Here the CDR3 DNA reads TGTGCCAGCAGTTACTCGATCCGGGGGACTTTAGCCAAAAACATTCAGTACTTC.

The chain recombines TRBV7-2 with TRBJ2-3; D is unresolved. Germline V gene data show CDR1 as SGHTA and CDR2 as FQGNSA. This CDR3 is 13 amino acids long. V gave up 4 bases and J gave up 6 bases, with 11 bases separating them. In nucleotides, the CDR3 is TGTGCCAGCAGCTCCCTACTCTCTGATACGCAGTATTTT. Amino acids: CASSSLLSDTQYF. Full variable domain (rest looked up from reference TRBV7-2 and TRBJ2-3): GAGVSQSPSNKVTEKGKDVELRCDPISGHTALYWYRQSLGQGLEFLIYFQGNSAPDKSGLPSDRFSAERTGGSVSTLTIQRTQQEDSAVYLCASSSLLSDTQYFGPGTRLTVL.

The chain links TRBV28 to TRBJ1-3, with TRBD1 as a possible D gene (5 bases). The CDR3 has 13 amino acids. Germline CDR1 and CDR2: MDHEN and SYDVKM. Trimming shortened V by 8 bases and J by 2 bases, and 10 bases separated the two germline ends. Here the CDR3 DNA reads TGTGCCAGCCTGGGGGGGGCTGGAAACACCATATATTTT. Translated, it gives CASLGGAGNTIYF.

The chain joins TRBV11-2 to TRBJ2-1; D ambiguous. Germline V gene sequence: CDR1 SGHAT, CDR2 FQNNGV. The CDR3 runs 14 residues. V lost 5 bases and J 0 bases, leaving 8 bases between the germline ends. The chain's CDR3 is CASSPVDSYNEQFF. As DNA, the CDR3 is TGTGCCAGCAGCCCAGTAGACTCCTACAATGAGCAGTTCTTC. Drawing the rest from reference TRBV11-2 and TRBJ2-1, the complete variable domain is EAGVAQSPRYKIIEKRQSVAFWCNPISGHATLYWYQQILGQGPKLLIQFQNNGVVDDSQLPKDRFSAERLKGVDSTLKIQPAKLEDSAVYLCASSPVDSYNEQFFGPGTRLTVL.

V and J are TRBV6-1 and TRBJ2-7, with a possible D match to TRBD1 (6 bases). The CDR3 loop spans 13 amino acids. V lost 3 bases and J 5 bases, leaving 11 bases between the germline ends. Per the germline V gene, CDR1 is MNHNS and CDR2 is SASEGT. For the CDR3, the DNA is TGTGCCAGCAGTGATTACAGGGACCACGAGCAGTACTTC. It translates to CASSDYRDHEQYF.

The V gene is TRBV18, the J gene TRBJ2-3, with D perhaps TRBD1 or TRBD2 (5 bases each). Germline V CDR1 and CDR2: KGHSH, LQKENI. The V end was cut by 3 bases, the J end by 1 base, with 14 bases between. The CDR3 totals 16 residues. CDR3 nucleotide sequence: TGTGCCAGCTCACCTCCCCGGGGCTCTCGCACAGATACGCAGTATTTT. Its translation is CASSPPRGSRTDTQYF.

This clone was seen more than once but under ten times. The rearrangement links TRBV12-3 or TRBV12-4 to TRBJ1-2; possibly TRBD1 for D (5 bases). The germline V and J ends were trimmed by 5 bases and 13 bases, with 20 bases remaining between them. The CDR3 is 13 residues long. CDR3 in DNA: TGTGCCAGCAGTCCGAGGATTGAGGGGCTCTCCACCTTC. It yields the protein CASSPRIEGLSTF.

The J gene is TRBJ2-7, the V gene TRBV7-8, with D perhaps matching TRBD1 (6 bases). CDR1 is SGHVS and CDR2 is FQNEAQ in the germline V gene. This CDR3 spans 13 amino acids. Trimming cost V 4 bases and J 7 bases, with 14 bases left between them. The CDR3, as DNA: TGTGCCAGCAGCTGGGACACGGTGGGGGAGCAGTACTTC. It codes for CASSWDTVGEQYF.

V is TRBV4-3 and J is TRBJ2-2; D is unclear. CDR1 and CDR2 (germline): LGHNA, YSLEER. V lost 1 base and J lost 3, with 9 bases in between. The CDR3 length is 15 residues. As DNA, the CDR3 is TGCGCCAGCAGCCAAGTTCAGAGCTACACCGGGGAGCTGTTTTTT. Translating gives CASSQVQSYTGELFF.

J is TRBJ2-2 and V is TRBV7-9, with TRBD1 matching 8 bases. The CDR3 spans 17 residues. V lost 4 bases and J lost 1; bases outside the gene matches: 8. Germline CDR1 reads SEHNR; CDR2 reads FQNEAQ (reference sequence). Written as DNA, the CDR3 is TGTGCCAGCAGCTCAAGACAGGGGAGCCTGAACACCGGGGAGCTGTTTTTT. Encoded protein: CASSSRQGSLNTGELFF.

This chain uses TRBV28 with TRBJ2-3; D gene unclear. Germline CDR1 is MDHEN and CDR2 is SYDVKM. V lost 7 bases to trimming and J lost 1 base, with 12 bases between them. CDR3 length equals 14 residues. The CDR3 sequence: CASIEGSRTDTQYF. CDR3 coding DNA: TGTGCCAGCATCGAAGGGTCCCGCACAGATACGCAGTATTTT.

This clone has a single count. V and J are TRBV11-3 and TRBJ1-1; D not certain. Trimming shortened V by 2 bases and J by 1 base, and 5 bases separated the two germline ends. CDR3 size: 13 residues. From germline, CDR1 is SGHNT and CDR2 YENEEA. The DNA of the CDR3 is TGTGCCAGCAGCTTAATGGCGAACACTGAAGCTTTCTTT. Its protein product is CASSLMANTEAFF.

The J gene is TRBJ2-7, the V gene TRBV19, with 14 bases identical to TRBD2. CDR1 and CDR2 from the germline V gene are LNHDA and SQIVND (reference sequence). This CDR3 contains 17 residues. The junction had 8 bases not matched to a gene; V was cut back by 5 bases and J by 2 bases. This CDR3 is CASSFGTSGSYTYEQYF. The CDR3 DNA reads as TGTGCCAGTAGTTTTGGGACTAGCGGGAGTTACACCTACGAGCAGTACTTC. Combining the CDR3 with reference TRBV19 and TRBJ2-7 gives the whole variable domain DGGITQSPKYLFRKEGQNVTLSCEQNLNHDAMYWYRQDPGQGLRLIYYSQIVNDFQKGDIAEGYSVSREKKESFPLTVTSAQKNPTAFYLCASSFGTSGSYTYEQYFGPGTRLTVT.

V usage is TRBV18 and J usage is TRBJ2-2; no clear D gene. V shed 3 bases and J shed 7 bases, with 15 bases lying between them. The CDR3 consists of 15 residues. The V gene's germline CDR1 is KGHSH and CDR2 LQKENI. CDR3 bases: TGTGCCAGCTCACCGTTACTCCAGAGTGGCGGGGAGCTGTTTTTT. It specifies CASSPLLQSGGELFF.

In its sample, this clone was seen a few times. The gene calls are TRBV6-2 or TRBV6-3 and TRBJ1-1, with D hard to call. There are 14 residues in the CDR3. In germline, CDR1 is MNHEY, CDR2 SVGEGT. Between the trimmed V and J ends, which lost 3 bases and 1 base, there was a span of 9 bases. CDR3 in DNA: TGTGCCAGCAGTTATATAGCAGGGAACACTGAAGCTTTCTTT. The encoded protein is CASSYIAGNTEAFF.

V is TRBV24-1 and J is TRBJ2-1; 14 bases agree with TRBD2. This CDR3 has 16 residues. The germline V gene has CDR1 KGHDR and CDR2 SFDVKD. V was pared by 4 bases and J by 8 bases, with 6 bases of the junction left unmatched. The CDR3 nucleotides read TGTGCCACCAGTGACCCCGGACTAGCGGGAGGCGATGAGCAGTTCTTC. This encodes CATSDPGLAGGDEQFF.

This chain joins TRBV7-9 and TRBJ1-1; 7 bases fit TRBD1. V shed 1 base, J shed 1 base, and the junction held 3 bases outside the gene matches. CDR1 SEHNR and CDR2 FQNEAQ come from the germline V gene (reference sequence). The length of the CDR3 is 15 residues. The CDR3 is CASSLDGTANTEAFF. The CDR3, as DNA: TGTGCCAGCAGCTTAGACGGGACAGCGAACACTGAAGCTTTCTTT.

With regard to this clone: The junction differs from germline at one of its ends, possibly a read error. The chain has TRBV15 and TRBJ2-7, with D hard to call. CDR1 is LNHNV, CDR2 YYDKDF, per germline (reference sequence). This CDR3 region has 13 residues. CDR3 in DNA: TGTGCCACCAGCAGGGACCGCTCCTTCGAGCAGTACTTC. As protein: CATSRDRSFEQYF.

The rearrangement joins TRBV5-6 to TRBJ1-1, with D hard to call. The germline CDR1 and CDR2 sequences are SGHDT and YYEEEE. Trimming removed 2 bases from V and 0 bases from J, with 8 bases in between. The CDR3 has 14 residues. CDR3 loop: CASSFFRMNTEAFF. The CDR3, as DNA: TGTGCCAGCAGCTTTTTCCGAATGAACACTGAAGCTTTCTTT. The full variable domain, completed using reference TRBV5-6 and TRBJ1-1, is DAGVTQSPTHLIKTRGQQVTLRCSPKSGHDTVSWYQQALGQGPQFIFQYYEEEERQRGNFPDRFSGHQFPNYSSELNVNALLLGDSALYLCASSFFRMNTEAFFGQGTRLTVV.

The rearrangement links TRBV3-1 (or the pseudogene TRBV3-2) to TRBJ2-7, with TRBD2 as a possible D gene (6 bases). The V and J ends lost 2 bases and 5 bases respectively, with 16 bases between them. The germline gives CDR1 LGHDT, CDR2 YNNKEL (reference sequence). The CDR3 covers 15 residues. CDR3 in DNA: TGTGCCAGCAGCCAAATGTGGGGGGTGGAGAACGAGCAGTACTTC. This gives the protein CASSQMWGVENEQYF.